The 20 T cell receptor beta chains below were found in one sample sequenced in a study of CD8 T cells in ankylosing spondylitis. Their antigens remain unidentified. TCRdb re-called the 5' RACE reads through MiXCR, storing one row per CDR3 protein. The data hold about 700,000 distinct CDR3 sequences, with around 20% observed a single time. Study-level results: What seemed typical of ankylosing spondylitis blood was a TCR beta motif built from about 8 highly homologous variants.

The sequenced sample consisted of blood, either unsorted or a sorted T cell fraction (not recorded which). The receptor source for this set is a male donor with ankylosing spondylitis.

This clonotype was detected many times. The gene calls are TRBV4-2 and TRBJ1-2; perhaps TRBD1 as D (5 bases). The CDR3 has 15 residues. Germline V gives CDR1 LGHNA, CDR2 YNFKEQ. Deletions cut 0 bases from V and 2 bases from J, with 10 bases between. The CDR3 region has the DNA TGTGCCAGCAGCCAAGATGGAGGGGCCAACTATGGCTACACCTTC. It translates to CASSQDGGANYGYTF.

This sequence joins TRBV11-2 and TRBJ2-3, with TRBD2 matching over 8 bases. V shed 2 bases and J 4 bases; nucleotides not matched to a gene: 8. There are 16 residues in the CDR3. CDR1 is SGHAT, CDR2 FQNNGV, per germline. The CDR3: CASSLRPAGESDTQYF. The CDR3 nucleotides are TGTGCCAGCAGCTTACGCCCAGCGGGAGAATCAGATACGCAGTATTTT.

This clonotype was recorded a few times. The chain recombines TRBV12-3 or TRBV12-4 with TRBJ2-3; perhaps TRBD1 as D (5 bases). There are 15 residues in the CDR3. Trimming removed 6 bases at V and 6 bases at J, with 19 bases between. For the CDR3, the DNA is TGTGCCAGCAGCCCAGACTCCAGGAAGGGGGATACGCAGTATTTT. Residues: CASSPDSRKGDTQYF.

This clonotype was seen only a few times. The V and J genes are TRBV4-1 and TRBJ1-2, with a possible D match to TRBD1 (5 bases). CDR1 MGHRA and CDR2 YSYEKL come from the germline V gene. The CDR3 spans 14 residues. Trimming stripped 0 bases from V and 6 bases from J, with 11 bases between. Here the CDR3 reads CASSQDPGHDGYTF. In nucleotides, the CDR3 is TGCGCCAGCAGCCAAGACCCAGGACACGATGGCTACACCTTC.

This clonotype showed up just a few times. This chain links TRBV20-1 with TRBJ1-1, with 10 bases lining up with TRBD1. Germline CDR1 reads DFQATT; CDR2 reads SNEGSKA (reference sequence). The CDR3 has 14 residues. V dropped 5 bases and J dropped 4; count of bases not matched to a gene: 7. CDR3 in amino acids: CSALPWTGGTEAFF. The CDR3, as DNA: TGCAGTGCTTTACCCTGGACAGGGGGCACTGAAGCTTTCTTT.

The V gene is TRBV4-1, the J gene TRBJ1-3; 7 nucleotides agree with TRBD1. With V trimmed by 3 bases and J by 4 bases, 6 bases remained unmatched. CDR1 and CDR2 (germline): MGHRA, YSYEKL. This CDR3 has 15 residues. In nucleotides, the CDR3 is TGCGCCAGCAGCCAGAACCGGGACAGCGGAAACACCATATATTTT. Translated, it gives CASSQNRDSGNTIYF.

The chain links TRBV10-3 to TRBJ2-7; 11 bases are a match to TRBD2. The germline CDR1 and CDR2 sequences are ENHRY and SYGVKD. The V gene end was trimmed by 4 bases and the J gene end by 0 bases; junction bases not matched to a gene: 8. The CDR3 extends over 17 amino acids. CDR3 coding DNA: TGTGCCATCAGTGGTAGTTTAGCGGGAGGGAGCTCCTACGAGCAGTACTTC. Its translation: CAISGSLAGGSSYEQYF.

The CDR3 spells CASSTLSRTQYF. The CDR3 DNA sequence: TGTGCCAGCAGTACTCTTTCTCGGACCCAGTACTTC. The rearrangement links TRBV6-1 to TRBJ2-5, with D unresolved. V lost 5 bases and J lost 7, with 11 bases in between. The CDR3 covers 12 residues. Germline assignment: CDR1 MNHNS and CDR2 SASEGT.

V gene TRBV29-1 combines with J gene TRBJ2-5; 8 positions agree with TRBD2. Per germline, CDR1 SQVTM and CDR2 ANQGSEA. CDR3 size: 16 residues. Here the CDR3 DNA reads TGCAGTATTCGATCCCTACGGGGGGGTCCACAAGAGACCCAGTACTTC. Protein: CSIRSLRGGPQETQYF.

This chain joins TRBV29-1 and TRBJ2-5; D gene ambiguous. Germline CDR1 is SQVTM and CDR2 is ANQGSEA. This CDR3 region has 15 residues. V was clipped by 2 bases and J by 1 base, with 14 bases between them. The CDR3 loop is CSVEFAYDTQETQYF. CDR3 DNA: TGCAGCGTTGAATTTGCTTACGACACCCAAGAGACCCAGTACTTC.

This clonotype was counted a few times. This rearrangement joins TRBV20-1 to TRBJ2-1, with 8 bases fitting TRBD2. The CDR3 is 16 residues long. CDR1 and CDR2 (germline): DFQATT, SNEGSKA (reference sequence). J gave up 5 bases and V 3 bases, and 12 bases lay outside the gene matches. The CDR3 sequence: CSARPSPSGFNNEQFF. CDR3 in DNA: TGCAGTGCTAGGCCCTCTCCTAGCGGGTTCAACAATGAGCAGTTCTTC.

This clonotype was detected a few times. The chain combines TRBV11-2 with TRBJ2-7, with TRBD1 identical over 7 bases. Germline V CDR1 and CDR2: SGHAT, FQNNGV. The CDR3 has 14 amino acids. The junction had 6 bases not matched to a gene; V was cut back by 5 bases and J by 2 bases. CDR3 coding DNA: TGTGCCAGCAGCAACCGGGACAGCACCTACGAGCAGTACTTC. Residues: CASSNRDSTYEQYF.

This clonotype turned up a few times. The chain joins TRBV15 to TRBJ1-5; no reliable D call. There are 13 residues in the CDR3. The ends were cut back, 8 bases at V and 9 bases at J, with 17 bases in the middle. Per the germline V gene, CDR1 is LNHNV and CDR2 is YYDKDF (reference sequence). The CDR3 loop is CATSPKAERPQHF. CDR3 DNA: TGTGCCACCTCCCCAAAGGCGGAGAGGCCCCAGCATTTT.

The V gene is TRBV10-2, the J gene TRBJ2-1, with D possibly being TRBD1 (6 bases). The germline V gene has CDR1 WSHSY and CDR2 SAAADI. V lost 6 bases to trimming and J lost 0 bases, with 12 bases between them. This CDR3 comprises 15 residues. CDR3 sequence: CASRDSLSSYNEQFF. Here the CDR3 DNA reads TGCGCCAGCAGGGACAGCTTGAGCTCCTACAATGAGCAGTTCTTC.

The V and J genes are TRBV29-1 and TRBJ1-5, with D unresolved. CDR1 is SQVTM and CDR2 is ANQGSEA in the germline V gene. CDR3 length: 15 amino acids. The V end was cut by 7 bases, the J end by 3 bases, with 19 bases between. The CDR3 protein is CSAQDGTGYNQPQHF. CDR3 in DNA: TGCAGCGCTCAGGACGGTACGGGGTACAATCAGCCCCAGCATTTT.

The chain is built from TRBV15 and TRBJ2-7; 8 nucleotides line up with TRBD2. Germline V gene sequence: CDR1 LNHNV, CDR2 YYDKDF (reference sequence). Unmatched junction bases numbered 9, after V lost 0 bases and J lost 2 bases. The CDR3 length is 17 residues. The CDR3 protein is CATSRDGISGTTYEQYF. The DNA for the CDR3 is TGTGCCACCAGCAGAGATGGGATTAGCGGGACGACCTACGAGCAGTACTTC.

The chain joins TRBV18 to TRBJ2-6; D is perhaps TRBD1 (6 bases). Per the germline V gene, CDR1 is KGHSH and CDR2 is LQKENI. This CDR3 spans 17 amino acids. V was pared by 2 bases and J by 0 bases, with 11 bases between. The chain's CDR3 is CASSPRTASSGANVLTF. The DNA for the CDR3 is TGTGCCAGCTCACCAAGGACAGCGAGCTCTGGGGCCAACGTCCTGACTTTC. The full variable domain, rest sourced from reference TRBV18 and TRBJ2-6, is NAGVMQNPRHLVRRRGQEARLRCSPMKGHSHVYWYRQLPEEGLKFMVYLQKENIIDESGMPKERFSAEFPKEGPSILRIQQVVRGDSAAYFCASSPRTASSGANVLTFGAGSRLTVL.

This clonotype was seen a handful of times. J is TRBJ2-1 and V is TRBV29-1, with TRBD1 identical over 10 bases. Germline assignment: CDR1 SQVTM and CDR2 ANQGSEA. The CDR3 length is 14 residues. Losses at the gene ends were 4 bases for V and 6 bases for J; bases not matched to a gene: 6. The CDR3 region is CSVVRGTGVNEQFF. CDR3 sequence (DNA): TGCAGCGTTGTTAGAGGGACAGGGGTCAATGAGCAGTTCTTC.

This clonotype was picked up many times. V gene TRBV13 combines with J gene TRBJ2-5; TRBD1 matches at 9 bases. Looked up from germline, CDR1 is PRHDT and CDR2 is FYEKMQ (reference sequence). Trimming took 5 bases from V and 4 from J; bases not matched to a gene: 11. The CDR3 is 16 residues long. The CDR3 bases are TGTGCCAGCAGCCCCCGGGACAGGGAGTGGGGAGAGACCCAGTACTTC. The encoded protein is CASSPRDREWGETQYF. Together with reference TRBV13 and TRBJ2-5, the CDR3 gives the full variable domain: AAGVIQSPRHLIKEKRETATLKCYPIPRHDTVYWYQQGPGQDPQFLISFYEKMQSDKGSIPDRFSAQQFSDYHSELNMSSLELGDSALYFCASSPRDREWGETQYFGPGTRLLVL.

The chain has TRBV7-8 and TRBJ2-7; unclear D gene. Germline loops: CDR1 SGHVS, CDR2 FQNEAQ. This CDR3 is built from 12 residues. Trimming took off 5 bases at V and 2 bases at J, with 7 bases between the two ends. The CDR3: CASSVGPYEQYF. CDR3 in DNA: TGTGCCAGCAGCGTCGGGCCCTACGAGCAGTACTTC.